This entry concerns a single TCR beta chain. No antigen is known for it. Repeated repertoire sampling spanned the course of chemoradiotherapy. Trimming shortened V by 2 bases and J by 12 bases, and 14 bases separated the two germline ends. Germline-derived CDR1 and CDR2 are MDHEN and SYDVKM. The CDR3 length is 12 residues. Repertoires were generated with immunoSEQ multiplex PCR, while TCRdb's copy carries only in-frame clones and drops some. The sample holds roughly 990 clones, about nine tenths seen once. These data belong to a study of chemoradiotherapy in HPV16-positive cancers. Points from the study as a whole: Better recurrence-free survival went with HPV-responsive T-cell expansion in HPV16-positive patients.

The starting material was tumor tissue, obtained from a patient who underwent chemoradiotherapy. This receptor was identified in a human donor with HPV-associated anogenital cancer. The chain couples TRBV28 to TRBJ2-7, with D hard to call. CDR3 nucleotide sequence: TGTGCCAGCAGTTTAAAGAGCTGGAATAGGTACTTC. As protein: CASSLKSWNRYF.